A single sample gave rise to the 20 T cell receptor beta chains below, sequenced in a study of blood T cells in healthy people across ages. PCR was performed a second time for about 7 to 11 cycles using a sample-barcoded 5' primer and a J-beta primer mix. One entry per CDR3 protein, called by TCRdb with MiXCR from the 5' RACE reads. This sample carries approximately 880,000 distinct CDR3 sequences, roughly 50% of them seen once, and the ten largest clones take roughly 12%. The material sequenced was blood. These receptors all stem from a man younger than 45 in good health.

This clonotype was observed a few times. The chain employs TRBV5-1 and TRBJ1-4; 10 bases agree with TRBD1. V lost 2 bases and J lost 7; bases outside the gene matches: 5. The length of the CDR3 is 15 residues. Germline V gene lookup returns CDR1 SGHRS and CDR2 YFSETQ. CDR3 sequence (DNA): TGCGCCAGCAGCTTCGGGACAGGGGCTCGTGAAAAACTGTTTTTT. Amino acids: CASSFGTGAREKLFF.

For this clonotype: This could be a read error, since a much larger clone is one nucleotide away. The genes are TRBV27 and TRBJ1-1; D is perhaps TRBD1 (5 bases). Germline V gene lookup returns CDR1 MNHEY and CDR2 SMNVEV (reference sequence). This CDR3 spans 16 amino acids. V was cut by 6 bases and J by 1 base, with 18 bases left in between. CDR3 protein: CASRSRRGLGNTEAFF. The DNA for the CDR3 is TGTGCCAGCAGGTCTAGGCGGGGGTTGGGGAACACTGAAGCTTTCTTT.

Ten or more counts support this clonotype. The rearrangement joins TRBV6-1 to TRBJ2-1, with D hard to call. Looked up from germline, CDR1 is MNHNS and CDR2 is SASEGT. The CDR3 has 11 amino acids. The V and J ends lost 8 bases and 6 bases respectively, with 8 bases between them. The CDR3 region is CASRMLNEQFF. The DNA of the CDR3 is TGTGCCAGCCGTATGCTCAATGAGCAGTTCTTC.

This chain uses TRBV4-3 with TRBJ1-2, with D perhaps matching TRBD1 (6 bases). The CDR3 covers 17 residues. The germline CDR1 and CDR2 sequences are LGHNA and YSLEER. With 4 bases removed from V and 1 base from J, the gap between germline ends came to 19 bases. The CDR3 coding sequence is TGCGCCAGCAGCCCAACAACTGCGTCAGGGGATAACTATGGCTACACCTTC. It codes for CASSPTTASGDNYGYTF.

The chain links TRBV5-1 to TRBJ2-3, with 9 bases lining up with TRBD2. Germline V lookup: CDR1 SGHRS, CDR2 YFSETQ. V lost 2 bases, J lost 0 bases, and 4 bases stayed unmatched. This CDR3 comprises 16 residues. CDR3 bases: TGCGCCAGCAGCTTTAGCGGGAGCCCTAGCACAGATACGCAGTATTTT. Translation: CASSFSGSPSTDTQYF.

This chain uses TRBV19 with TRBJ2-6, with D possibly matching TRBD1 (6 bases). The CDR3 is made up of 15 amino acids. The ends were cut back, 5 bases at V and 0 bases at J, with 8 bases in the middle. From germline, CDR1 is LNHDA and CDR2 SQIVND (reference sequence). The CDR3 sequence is CASSDRRSGANVLTF. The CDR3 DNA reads TGTGCCAGTAGTGACAGGCGCTCTGGGGCCAACGTCCTGACTTTC.

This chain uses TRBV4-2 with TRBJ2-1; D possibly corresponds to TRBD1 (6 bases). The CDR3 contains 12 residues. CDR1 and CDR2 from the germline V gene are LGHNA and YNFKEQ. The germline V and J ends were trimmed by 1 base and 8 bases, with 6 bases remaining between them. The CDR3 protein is CASSQGTDEQFF. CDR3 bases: TGTGCCAGCAGCCAAGGGACAGATGAGCAGTTCTTC.

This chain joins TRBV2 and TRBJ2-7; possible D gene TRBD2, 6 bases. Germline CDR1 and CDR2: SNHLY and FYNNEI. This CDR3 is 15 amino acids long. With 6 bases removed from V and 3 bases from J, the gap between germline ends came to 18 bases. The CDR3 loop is CASRPGRMGGYEQYF. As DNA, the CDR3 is TGTGCCAGCAGACCGGGACGGATGGGGGGCTACGAGCAGTACTTC.

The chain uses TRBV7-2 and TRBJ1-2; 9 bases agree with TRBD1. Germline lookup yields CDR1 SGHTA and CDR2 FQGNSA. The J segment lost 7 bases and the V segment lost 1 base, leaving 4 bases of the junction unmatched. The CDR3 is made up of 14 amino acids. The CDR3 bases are TGTGCCAGCAGCTTAGGGGACAGGGTGGGTGGCTACACCTTC. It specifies CASSLGDRVGGYTF.

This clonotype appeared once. The CDR3 is CASSFIPAGGYNEQYF. In DNA, the CDR3 is TGCGCCAGCAGCTTCATCCCAGCGGGGGGCTACAATGAGCAGTACTTC. The rearrangement uses TRBV5-1 and TRBJ2-5, with 9 nucleotides matching TRBD2. CDR1 SGHRS and CDR2 YFSETQ come from the germline V gene. The CDR3 spans 16 residues. Trimming at V came to 2 bases and at J to 11 bases, leaving 16 bases not matched to a gene.

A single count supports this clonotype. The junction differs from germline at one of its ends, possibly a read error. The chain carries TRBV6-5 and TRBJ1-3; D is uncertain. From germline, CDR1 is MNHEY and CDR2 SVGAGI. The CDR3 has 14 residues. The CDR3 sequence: CAGSYGDSGNTIYF. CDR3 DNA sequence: TGTGCCGGCAGTTACGGAGATTCTGGAAACACCATATATTTT.

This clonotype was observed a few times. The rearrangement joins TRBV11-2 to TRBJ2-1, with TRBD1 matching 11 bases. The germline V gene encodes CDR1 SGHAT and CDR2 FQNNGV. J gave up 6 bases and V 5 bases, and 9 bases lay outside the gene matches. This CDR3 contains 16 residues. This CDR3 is CASSQAGTGGTNEQFF. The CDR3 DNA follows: TGTGCCAGCAGCCAAGCCGGGACAGGGGGGACCAATGAGCAGTTCTTC.

The CDR3 nucleotides are TGTGCCAGCAGCTTATTTTTTGAATCAGGGTTTACGAGCGGAGGAGCCAAAAACATTCAGTACTTC. Its translation: CASSLFFESGFTSGGAKNIQYF. This rearrangement joins TRBV11-2 to TRBJ2-4, with D perhaps TRBD1 or TRBD2 (5 bases each). The germline gives CDR1 SGHAT, CDR2 FQNNGV. The CDR3 is 22 amino acids. V was pared by 2 bases and J by 0 bases, with 29 bases between.

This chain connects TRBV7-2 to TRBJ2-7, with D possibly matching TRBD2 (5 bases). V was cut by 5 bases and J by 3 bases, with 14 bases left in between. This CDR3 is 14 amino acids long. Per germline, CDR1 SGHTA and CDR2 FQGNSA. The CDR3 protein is CASSRTGMGYEQYF. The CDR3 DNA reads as TGTGCCAGCAGCCGGACGGGGATGGGCTACGAGCAGTACTTC.

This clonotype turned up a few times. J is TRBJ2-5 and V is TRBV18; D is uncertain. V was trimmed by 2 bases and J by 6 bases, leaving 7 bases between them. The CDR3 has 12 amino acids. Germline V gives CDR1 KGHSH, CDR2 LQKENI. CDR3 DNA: TGTGCCAGCTCACCAGGAGCCAAGACCCAGTACTTC. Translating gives CASSPGAKTQYF. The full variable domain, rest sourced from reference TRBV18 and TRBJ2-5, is NAGVMQNPRHLVRRRGQEARLRCSPMKGHSHVYWYRQLPEEGLKFMVYLQKENIIDESGMPKERFSAEFPKEGPSILRIQQVVRGDSAAYFCASSPGAKTQYFGPGTRLLVL.

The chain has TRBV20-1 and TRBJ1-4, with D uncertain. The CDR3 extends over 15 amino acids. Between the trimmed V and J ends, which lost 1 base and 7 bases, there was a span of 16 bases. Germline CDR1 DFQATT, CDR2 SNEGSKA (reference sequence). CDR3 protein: CSARGYQSLGEKLFF. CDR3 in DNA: TGCAGTGCTAGAGGTTACCAGAGCCTGGGTGAAAAACTGTTTTTT.

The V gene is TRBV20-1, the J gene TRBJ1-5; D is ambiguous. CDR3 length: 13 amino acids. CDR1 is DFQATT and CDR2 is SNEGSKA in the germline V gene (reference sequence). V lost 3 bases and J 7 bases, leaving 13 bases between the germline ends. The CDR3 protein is CSASRLEKQPQHF. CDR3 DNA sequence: TGCAGTGCTAGTCGACTTGAAAAGCAGCCCCAGCATTTT.

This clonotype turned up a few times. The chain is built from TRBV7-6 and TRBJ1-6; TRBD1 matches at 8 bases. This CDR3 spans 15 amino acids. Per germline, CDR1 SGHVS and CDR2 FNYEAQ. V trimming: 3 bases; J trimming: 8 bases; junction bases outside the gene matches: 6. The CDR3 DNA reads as TGTGCCAGCAGCTTCCGACAGGGGCAAGATTCACCCCTCCACTTT. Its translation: CASSFRQGQDSPLHF.

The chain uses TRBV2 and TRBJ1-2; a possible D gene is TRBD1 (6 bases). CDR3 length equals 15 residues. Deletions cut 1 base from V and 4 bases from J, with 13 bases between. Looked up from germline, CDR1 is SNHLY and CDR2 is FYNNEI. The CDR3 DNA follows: TGTGCCAGCAGTGAAGGAGGCAGGGGAGGCTATGGCTACACCTTC. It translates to CASSEGGRGGYGYTF.

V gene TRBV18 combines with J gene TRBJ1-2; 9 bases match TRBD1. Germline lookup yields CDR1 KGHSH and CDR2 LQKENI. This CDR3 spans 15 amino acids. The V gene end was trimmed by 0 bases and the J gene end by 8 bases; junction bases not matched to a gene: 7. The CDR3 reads CASSPPLDRGNGYTF. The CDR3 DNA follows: TGTGCCAGCTCACCACCCTTGGACAGGGGAAACGGCTACACCTTC.